These 32 T cell receptor beta chains originate from one sample sequenced in a study of blood T cell repertoires in COVID-19 (dated by TCRdb to 2020 to 2022). Library preparation used the immunoSEQ multiplex PCR assay. TCRdb carries this immuneACCESS record with in-frame sequences only. Its versions omit some clonotypes, under half of them owing to an unresolved V gene in the studies checked, with the rest unexplained. The sample contains some 65,000 clones, roughly 88% of them found a single time. The top ten clones comprise 0.4% to 0.55% of the sample. Sample: peripheral blood. The receptors here all came from a man aged 45-60 years with COVID-19, enrolled during active disease.

The V call is TRBV5-4, the J call TRBJ1-1; the D gene is possibly TRBD1 (5 bases). Trimming left V 6 bases short and J 4 bases short, with 22 bases between. The germline V gene encodes CDR1 SGHNT and CDR2 YYREEE (reference sequence). The CDR3 contains 16 residues. CDR3 sequence reads: CASTPRGIGGGTEAFF. In nucleotides, the CDR3 is TGTGCCAGCACCCCCCGAGGGATTGGGGGGGGCACTGAAGCTTTCTTT.

The chain recombines TRBV19 with TRBJ1-1; maybe TRBD1 (5 bases). The CDR3 totals 16 residues. V was cut by 1 base and J by 1 base, with 13 bases left in between. CDR1 is LNHDA and CDR2 is SQIVND in the germline V gene (reference sequence). CDR3 nucleotide sequence: TGTGCCAGTAGTATAGGACCTGGGGCAACGAACACTGAAGCTTTCTTT. Its translation: CASSIGPGATNTEAFF.

The chain recombines TRBV5-6 with TRBJ2-3, with D perhaps TRBD1 (6 bases). This CDR3 comprises 16 residues. Germline CDR1 and CDR2: SGHDT and YYEEEE. Trimming stripped 6 bases from V and 1 base from J, with 18 bases between. CDR3 nucleotides: TGTGCCAGCATCTCGGGTGCAGGGGTCGGCACAGATACGCAGTATTTT. It yields the protein CASISGAGVGTDTQYF.

The gene calls are TRBV19 and TRBJ1-5; possible D gene TRBD1, 5 bases. Germline lookup yields CDR1 LNHDA and CDR2 SQIVND (reference sequence). V dropped 3 bases and J dropped 5 bases, with 11 bases sitting between them. The CDR3 length is 14 residues. The CDR3 DNA sequence: TGTGCCAGTAGTATGGAGACAGTTTATCAGCCCCAGCATTTT. Protein product: CASSMETVYQPQHF.

The CDR3 nucleotides are TGTGCCTGGAGCCCTATAAGGGCGGAGGGGTCAGATACGCAGTATTTT. Its protein is CAWSPIRAEGSDTQYF. V usage is TRBV30 and J usage is TRBJ2-3, with D tentatively TRBD2 (6 bases). V lost 3 bases to trimming and J lost 4 bases, with 20 bases between them. CDR1 is GTSNPN, CDR2 SVGIG, per germline (reference sequence). This CDR3 has 16 amino acids.

The chain uses TRBV5-1 and TRBJ1-6, with TRBD1 as a possible D gene (5 bases). CDR3 length: 13 residues. The germline gives CDR1 SGHRS, CDR2 YFSETQ. V lost 0 bases, J lost 9 bases, and 7 bases lay in between. CDR3 DNA: TGCGCCAGCAGCTTGGACGGGGGTTCACCCCTCCACTTT. This codes for CASSLDGGSPLHF.

The chain combines TRBV6-5 with TRBJ2-7; 9 positions agree with TRBD1. Germline CDR1 and CDR2: MNHEY and SVGAGI. Trimming took 4 bases from V and 2 from J; bases not matched to a gene: 3. The CDR3 has 14 amino acids. The CDR3 DNA is TGTGCCAGCAGTTTGGGACAGGGCACCTACGAGCAGTACTTC. Protein: CASSLGQGTYEQYF.

The rearrangement links TRBV9 to TRBJ2-3, with D possibly being TRBD2 (6 bases). Germline-derived CDR1 and CDR2 are SGDLS and YYNGEE. The CDR3 is 15 amino acids. Trimming took 3 bases from V and 4 from J, leaving 15 bases between them. In DNA form, the CDR3 reads TGTGCCAGCAGCGCGGGGGTGGTCGGCGCAGATACGCAGTATTTT. It codes for CASSAGVVGADTQYF.

The CDR3 nucleotides read TGTGCCAGCGTACTACTAGCGGGAGCGGTCGGGGAGCTGTTTTTT. It translates to CASVLLAGAVGELFF. The chain has TRBV5-6 and TRBJ2-2; 11 positions agree with TRBD2. The ends lost 7 bases at V and 7 bases at J; junction bases unmatched: 9. This CDR3 contains 15 residues. Germline CDR1 is SGHDT and CDR2 is YYEEEE.

This chain uses TRBV6-2 or TRBV6-3 with TRBJ2-7; D remains ambiguous. V lost 5 bases and J lost 2, with 13 bases in between. Looked up from germline, CDR1 is MNHEY and CDR2 is SVGEGT. There are 14 residues in the CDR3. As DNA, the CDR3 is TGTGCCAGCAGTCCCTCTTTGGCAACCTACGAGCAGTACTTC. It yields the protein CASSPSLATYEQYF.

The CDR3 reads CASSSQGDTEAFF. The CDR3 DNA reads as TGTGCCAGCAGCAGCCAGGGGGATACTGAAGCTTTCTTT. The chain combines TRBV7-3 with TRBJ1-1, with 7 bases aligning to TRBD1. Germline lookup yields CDR1 SGHTA and CDR2 FQGTGA. The junction had 5 bases not matched to a gene; V was cut back by 5 bases and J by 5 bases. The CDR3 length is 13 residues.

The chain carries TRBV30 and TRBJ1-2; D gene unclear. The V and J ends lost 5 bases and 3 bases respectively, with 16 bases between them. Germline V gene data show CDR1 as GTSNPN and CDR2 as SVGIG (reference sequence). CDR3 size: 14 residues. The CDR3 protein is CAWGQEGRYYGYTF. The CDR3 DNA sequence: TGTGCCTGGGGCCAGGAGGGTCGGTACTATGGCTACACCTTC.

The chain links TRBV24-1 to TRBJ1-1; D perhaps matches TRBD1 (6 bases). The CDR3 runs to 13 residues. The V gene lost 7 bases and the J gene lost 1 base, with 9 bases spanning the gap. CDR1 and CDR2 (germline): KGHDR, SFDVKD. The CDR3 DNA follows: TGTGCCACCAGGAGGGACAAGAACACTGAAGCTTTCTTT. It translates to CATRRDKNTEAFF.

The rearrangement links TRBV21-1 to TRBJ2-2; the DNA was not used to check the table's D call, TRBD2. TRBV21-1 is a known pseudogene. The CDR3 is made up of 17 amino acids. CDR3 DNA: TGTGCCAGCAGCAAAACAACTAGCGGTACTAACACCGGGGAGCTGTTTTTT. Its protein is CASSKTTSGTNTGELFF.

This chain links TRBV4-2 with TRBJ1-2; tentatively, D is TRBD1 (5 bases). Per germline, CDR1 LGHNA and CDR2 YNFKEQ. Trimming took 3 bases from V and 5 from J, leaving 10 bases between them. There are 13 residues in the CDR3. The CDR3 loop is CASSHAGGYGYTF. The CDR3 DNA sequence: TGTGCCAGCAGCCATGCGGGGGGGTATGGCTACACCTTC.

This clone was picked up a small number of times. The rearrangement joins TRBV19 to TRBJ2-7; 7 bases are a match to TRBD1. This CDR3 spans 16 amino acids. J gave up 1 base and V 4 bases, and 10 bases lay outside the gene matches. Germline V lookup: CDR1 LNHDA, CDR2 SQIVND (reference sequence). The CDR3 DNA follows: TGTGCCAGTAGTAGGGCCCAGGGGGACGGATCCTACGAGCAGTACTTC. As protein: CASSRAQGDGSYEQYF. The whole variable domain, filled in from reference TRBV19 and TRBJ2-7, reads DGGITQSPKYLFRKEGQNVTLSCEQNLNHDAMYWYRQDPGQGLRLIYYSQIVNDFQKGDIAEGYSVSREKKESFPLTVTSAQKNPTAFYLCASSRAQGDGSYEQYFGPGTRLTVT.

This clone showed up just once. The chain recombines TRBV30 with TRBJ2-1; perhaps TRBD2 as D (7 bases). CDR1 and CDR2 from the germline V gene are GTSNPN and SVGIG (reference sequence). Trimming shortened V by 4 bases and J by 0 bases, and 22 bases separated the two germline ends. This CDR3 has 18 amino acids. The CDR3 coding sequence is TGTGCCTGGATGGGGGGCGGGAGCGGGGAAAGCTCCTACAATGAGCAGTTCTTC. Its translation is CAWMGGGSGESSYNEQFF. Full variable domain (outside the CDR3, taken from reference TRBV30 and TRBJ2-1): SQTIHQWPATLVQPVGSPLSLECTVEGTSNPNLYWYRQAAGRGLQLLFYSVGIGQISSEVPQNLSASRPQDRQFILSSKKLLLSDSGFYLCAWMGGGSGESSYNEQFFGPGTRLTVL.

The J gene is TRBJ1-2, the V gene TRBV5-1, with 9 bases matching TRBD1. Germline V CDR1 and CDR2: SGHRS, YFSETQ. There are 14 residues in the CDR3. With 4 bases clipped from V and 3 bases from J, the junction kept 4 bases outside the gene matches. CDR3 sequence: CASSRTGVDYGYTF. The CDR3 nucleotides read TGCGCCAGCAGCAGGACAGGGGTAGACTATGGCTACACCTTC. The full variable domain, completed using reference TRBV5-1 and TRBJ1-2, is KAGVTQTPRYLIKTRGQQVTLSCSPISGHRSVSWYQQTPGQGLQFLFEYFSETQRNKGNFPGRFSGRQFSNSRSEMNVSTLELGDSALYLCASSRTGVDYGYTFGSGTRLTVV.

The V gene is TRBV9, the J gene TRBJ2-5, with D possibly matching TRBD2 (6 bases). Germline V lookup: CDR1 SGDLS, CDR2 YYNGEE. V was trimmed by 4 bases and J by 4 bases, leaving 11 bases between them. The CDR3 sequence is 13 residues long. The CDR3: CASSIPGLETQYF. CDR3 nucleotides: TGTGCCAGCAGCATTCCGGGACTAGAGACCCAGTACTTC.

The DNA for the CDR3 is TGTGCCAGCAGTTTCGGGCGAGGAGGGACCCAGTACTTC. Its translation: CASSFGRGGTQYF. This chain connects TRBV12-3 or TRBV12-4 to TRBJ2-5; D perhaps matches TRBD2 (5 bases). The CDR3 spans 13 residues. V was pared by 3 bases and J by 7 bases, with 12 bases between.

The CDR3 DNA reads as TGCGCCAGCAGCTTGCGACTAGCGGGCAATGAGCAGTTCTTC. Protein product: CASSLRLAGNEQFF. This chain connects TRBV5-1 to TRBJ2-1, with 10 nucleotides matching TRBD2. Trimming cost V 1 base and J 6 bases; bases outside gene matches: 1. The CDR3 extends over 14 amino acids. Germline CDR1 SGHRS, CDR2 YFSETQ.

V and J are TRBV7-8 and TRBJ2-6; tentatively, D is TRBD1 (5 bases). Germline-derived CDR1 and CDR2 are SGHVS and FQNEAQ. This CDR3 spans 16 amino acids. Trimming took 2 bases from V and 0 from J, leaving 8 bases between them. The CDR3: CASSLNQGSGANVLTF. The CDR3 bases are TGTGCCAGCAGCTTAAATCAGGGCTCTGGGGCCAACGTCCTGACTTTC.

J is TRBJ2-7 and V is TRBV19, with 7 bases identical to TRBD1. The CDR3 spans 15 residues. CDR1 is LNHDA and CDR2 is SQIVND in the germline V gene (reference sequence). Trimming cost V 8 bases and J 0 bases; bases outside gene matches: 10. CDR3 in amino acids: CASSNRGPSSYEQYF. CDR3 bases: TGTGCCAGTTCCAACAGGGGCCCGAGCTCCTACGAGCAGTACTTC.

In this sample, this clone turned up once. The gene calls are TRBV5-3 and TRBJ2-1, with 8 positions matching TRBD2. TRBV5-3 is an ORF; its function is uncertain. Trimming at V came to 5 bases and at J to 6 bases, leaving 10 bases not matched to a gene. The CDR3 sequence is 15 residues long. The chain's CDR3 is CARSSGTRASNEQFF. The CDR3 coding sequence is TGTGCCAGAAGTTCCGGGACTAGGGCCTCCAATGAGCAGTTCTTC.

The chain is built from TRBV6-2 or TRBV6-3 and TRBJ2-7; possible D gene TRBD2, 5 bases. The CDR3 consists of 11 residues. Germline-derived CDR1 and CDR2 are MNHEY and SVGEGT. The germline V and J ends were trimmed by 2 bases and 6 bases, with 5 bases remaining between them. CDR3: CASSYGSEQYF. The CDR3 bases are TGTGCCAGCAGTTACGGGAGCGAGCAGTACTTC.

The J gene is TRBJ2-1, the V gene TRBV12-5; 8 nucleotides match TRBD2. Germline lookup yields CDR1 LGHNT and CDR2 FRNRAP. Trimming removed 6 bases from V and 4 bases from J; junction bases left unmatched: 11. The CDR3 runs to 16 residues. This CDR3 is CASGHTGTRVYNEQFF. The CDR3 coding sequence is TGTGCTAGTGGGCATACCGGGACTAGAGTTTACAATGAGCAGTTCTTC.

The gene calls are TRBV19 and TRBJ1-1; 9 bases are shared with TRBD1. V shed 3 bases and J 1 base; nucleotides not matched to a gene: 6. Germline V CDR1 and CDR2: LNHDA, SQIVND (reference sequence). This CDR3 region has 16 residues. The CDR3 here is CASSIWGTGSNTEAFF. The CDR3 nucleotides read TGTGCCAGTAGTATTTGGGGGACAGGGTCGAACACTGAAGCTTTCTTT.

This chain connects TRBV27 to TRBJ1-1, with 7 bases fitting TRBD1. The CDR3 length is 15 residues. Germline CDR1 reads MNHEY; CDR2 reads SMNVEV (reference sequence). V trimming: 0 bases; J trimming: 6 bases; junction bases outside the gene matches: 7. The CDR3 protein is CASSLSGTVRPEAFF. CDR3 sequence (DNA): TGTGCCAGCAGTTTATCTGGGACAGTCAGGCCTGAAGCTTTCTTT.

This clone was counted only a few times. The genes are TRBV7-2 and TRBJ1-2; the match to TRBD1 covers 7 bases. The CDR3 length is 14 residues. In germline, CDR1 is SGHTA, CDR2 FQGNSA. The J segment lost 2 bases and the V segment lost 5 bases, leaving 5 bases of the junction unmatched. Written as DNA, the CDR3 is TGTGCCAGCAGCCAGGGGACAGCGAACTATGGCTACACCTTC. It encodes CASSQGTANYGYTF.

V and J are TRBV4-2 and TRBJ1-2; TRBD1 matches 9 bases. Germline CDR1 reads LGHNA; CDR2 reads YNFKEQ. This CDR3 contains 17 residues. After removal of 4 bases from V and 8 bases from J, the junction contained 17 bases not matched to a gene. As DNA, the CDR3 is TGTGCCAGCAGCCCACTCCTCCGGGGACAGGGAAGGGAGGGCTACACCTTC. Encoded protein: CASSPLLRGQGREGYTF.

This clone has only one observation. The rearrangement links TRBV19 to TRBJ1-1, with a weak D call TRBD1 (6 bases). V was pared by 4 bases and J by 6 bases, with 18 bases between. Germline-derived CDR1 and CDR2 are LNHDA and SQIVND (reference sequence). This CDR3 comprises 15 residues. CDR3 sequence (DNA): TGTGCCAGTAGTAGAAGGACAGTTCGCAACCCTGAAGCTTTCTTT. Translating gives CASSRRTVRNPEAFF.

This clone is a singleton in its sample. The J gene is TRBJ2-1, the V gene TRBV4-1; 11 bases line up with TRBD2. The CDR3 has 15 residues. Germline V gene sequence: CDR1 MGHRA, CDR2 YSYEKL. The V and J ends lost 1 base and 10 bases, in that order; junction bases with no gene match: 6. CDR3 region: CASSQGLAGRGEQFF. As DNA, the CDR3 is TGCGCCAGCAGCCAAGGACTAGCGGGACGGGGGGAGCAGTTCTTC.